Listed below are T cell receptor beta chains from one sample, sequenced in a study of long-term antiretroviral therapy in people with HIV. TCRdb's table, derived via immunoSEQ multiplex PCR, lists solely in-frame clones and lacks some. The table lists around 16,000 clones, about 78% of them singletons, with approximately 15% in the top ten. The specimen was unsorted PBMCs, collected 3.2 years after starting antiretroviral therapy. The receptors were sampled from a woman aged 40 to 50 with HIV. Each CDR3 is given with its conserved first and last residue. Each record gives: J gene, clone size, D gene, V gene, CDR3 protein, CDR3 DNA. A D gene is named only where the DNA matches it firmly. The size entry is marked missing in some rows and otherwise reads once, few, many or a size class.

j_gene: TRBJ1-2
abundance: few
d_gene: TRBD1
v_gene: TRBV6-6
CDR3aa: CASRLNRGRRHYGYTF
CDR3nt: TGTGCCAGCAGACTAAACAGGGGGCGCCGACACTATGGCTACACCTTC

j_gene: TRBJ2-3
abundance: -
d_gene: -
v_gene: TRBV7-2
CDR3aa: CASSLGVRTDTQYF
CDR3nt: TGTGCCAGCAGCTTAGGGGTACGCACAGATACGCAGTATTTT

j_gene: TRBJ1-4
abundance: -
d_gene: TRBD1
v_gene: TRBV29-1
CDR3aa: CSVVQTGNEKLFF
CDR3nt: TGCAGCGTTGTCCAGACAGGGAATGAAAAACTGTTTTTT

j_gene: TRBJ1-1
abundance: once
d_gene: TRBD1
v_gene: TRBV7-9
CDR3aa: CASSYDRDTEAFF
CDR3nt: TGTGCCAGCAGTTATGACAGGGACACTGAAGCTTTCTTT

j_gene: TRBJ1-1
abundance: -
d_gene: TRBD1
v_gene: TRBV9
CDR3aa: CASSAGQGVLNTEAFF
CDR3nt: TGTGCCAGCAGCGCGGGACAGGGTGTTTTGAACACTGAAGCTTTCTTT

j_gene: TRBJ2-7
abundance: -
d_gene: TRBD1
v_gene: TRBV18
CDR3aa: CASSLYPFIGTDTYEQYF
CDR3nt: TGTGCCAGCTCACTTTACCCCTTTATCGGGACAGACACCTACGAGCAGTACTTC

j_gene: TRBJ2-3
abundance: -
d_gene: -
v_gene: TRBV6-5
CDR3aa: CASSSMGALDTQYF
CDR3nt: TGTGCCAGCAGTTCGATGGGGGCCCTAGATACGCAGTATTTT

j_gene: TRBJ1-6
abundance: -
d_gene: -
v_gene: TRBV30
CDR3aa: CAWSREGNSPLHF
CDR3nt: TGTGCCTGGAGTAGAGAGGGAAATTCACCCCTCCACTTT

j_gene: TRBJ2-5
abundance: -
d_gene: -
v_gene: TRBV11-2
CDR3aa: CASSLDLVNLGTQYF
CDR3nt: TGTGCCAGCAGCTTAGATCTCGTCAATCTGGGGACCCAGTACTTC

j_gene: TRBJ2-2
abundance: -
d_gene: -
v_gene: TRBV27
CDR3aa: CASRWTANTGELFF
CDR3nt: TGTGCCAGCAGGTGGACAGCGAACACCGGGGAGCTGTTTTTT

j_gene: TRBJ2-5
abundance: few
d_gene: -
v_gene: TRBV30
CDR3aa: CAWSAVRETQYF
CDR3nt: TGTGCCTGGAGTGCCGTTCGTGAGACCCAGTACTTC